This TCR beta chain was found in a study of early T cells in non-severe SARS-CoV-2 infection. About the study: It was bulk RNA from unsorted whole blood that was sequenced, and the chains were unpaired.

Individual cDNA molecules were tagged with unique molecular identifiers, the study reported. TCRdb re-analysed the 5' RACE reads in MiXCR, keeping a single row per CDR3 protein. The sample holds around 78,000 distinct CDR3 sequences, 11% to 15% seen once. The CDR3 covers 15 residues. Study results and caveats: Sequences matched to VDJdb favored anti-spike CD8 responses, while private and CD4 specificities were missed.

On this clonotype itself: Antigen unknown.

This clonotype was sampled from an adult who was a healthcare worker with PCR-confirmed SARS-CoV-2 infection or an uninfected control (not recorded which). The chain couples TRBV1 to TRBJ2-1; the table's D gene call, TRBD2, was not cross checked with the DNA. TRBV1 is noted as a pseudogene. Sequencing used whole blood. This chain's CDR3 is CTSSRSRGPHNEQFF. The CDR3 nucleotides are TGCACCAGCAGCCGTTCACGCGGGCCCCACAATGAGCAGTTCTTC.